This T cell receptor beta chain was sequenced during a study of cytomegalovirus exposure and HLA in healthy donors. Background on the study: In a previous analysis, nearly 120 million unique TCR beta sequences were found from 150 million to 200 million T cells.

Study findings and constraints: Later work found that TCR association rates differed between HLA loci; DRB1 had the most and HLA-C the fewest. A later analysis reported that several of the most significant clusters appeared to be linked to common viral pathogens, among them Epstein-Barr virus.

Donors likely had unrecorded immune exposures despite being nominally healthy when sampled. Notes on this clone: Its specificity is not known.

V shed 0 bases, J shed 8 bases, and the junction held 13 bases outside the gene matches. This CDR3 is 17 amino acids long. From germline, CDR1 is LGHNA and CDR2 YSLEER. The PCR was carried out with 60 Vbeta primers and 13 Jbeta primers. Sequencing used immunoSEQ multiplex PCR; TCRdb keeps in-frame clones, though not all of them. The sample records about 140,000 clones, roughly 79% being singletons. Sequencing was performed on PBMCs. The chain combines TRBV4-3 with TRBJ2-1; 7 nucleotides line up with TRBD2. This TCR was sampled from a middle-aged woman in good health and CMV-seronegative. The CDR3 reads CASSQELTSPLGDEQFF. CDR3 DNA sequence: TGCGCCAGCAGCCAAGAGTTGACTAGCCCCCTCGGCGATGAGCAGTTCTTC.